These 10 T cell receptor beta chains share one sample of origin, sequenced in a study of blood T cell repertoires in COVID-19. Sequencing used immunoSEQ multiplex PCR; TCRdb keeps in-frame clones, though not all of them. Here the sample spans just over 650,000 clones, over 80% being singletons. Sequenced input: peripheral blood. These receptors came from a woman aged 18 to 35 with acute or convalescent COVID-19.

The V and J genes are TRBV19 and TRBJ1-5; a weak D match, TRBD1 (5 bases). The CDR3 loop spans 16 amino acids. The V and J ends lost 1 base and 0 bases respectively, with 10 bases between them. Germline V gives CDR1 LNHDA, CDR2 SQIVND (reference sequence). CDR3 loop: CASSIVGGLSNQPQHF. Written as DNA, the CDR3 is TGTGCCAGTAGTATAGTCGGGGGACTTAGCAATCAGCCCCAGCATTTT.

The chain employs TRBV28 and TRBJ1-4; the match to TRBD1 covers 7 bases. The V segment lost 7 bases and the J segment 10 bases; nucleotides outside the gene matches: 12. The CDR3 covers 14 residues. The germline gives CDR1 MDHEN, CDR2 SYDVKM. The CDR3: CASNPRTGEGKLFF. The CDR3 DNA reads TGTGCCAGCAACCCCCGGACAGGAGAGGGAAAACTGTTTTTT. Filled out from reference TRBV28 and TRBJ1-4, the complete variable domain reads DVKVTQSSRYLVKRTGEKVFLECVQDMDHENMFWYRQDPGLGLRLIYFSYDVKMKEKGDIPEGYSVSREKKERFSLILESASTNQTSMYLCASNPRTGEGKLFFGSGTQLSVL.

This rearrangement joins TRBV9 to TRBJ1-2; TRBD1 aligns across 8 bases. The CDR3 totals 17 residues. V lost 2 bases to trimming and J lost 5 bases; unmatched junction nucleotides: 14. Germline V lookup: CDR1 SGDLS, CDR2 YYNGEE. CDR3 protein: CASSVDSYSGGGYGYTF. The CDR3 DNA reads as TGTGCCAGCAGCGTGGATTCGTATTCAGGGGGCGGGTATGGCTACACCTTC.

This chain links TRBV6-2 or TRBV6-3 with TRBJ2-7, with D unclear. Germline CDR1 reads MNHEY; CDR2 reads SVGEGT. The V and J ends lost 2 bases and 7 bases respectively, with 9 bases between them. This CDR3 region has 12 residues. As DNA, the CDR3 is TGTGCCAGCAGTTACCTGGGCAGGGAGCAGTACTTC. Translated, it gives CASSYLGREQYF.

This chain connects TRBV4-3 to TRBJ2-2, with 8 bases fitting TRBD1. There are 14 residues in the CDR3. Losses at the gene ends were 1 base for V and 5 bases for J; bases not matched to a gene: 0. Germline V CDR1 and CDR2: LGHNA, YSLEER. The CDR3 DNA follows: TGCGCCAGCAGCCAAGGGACAGGGACCGGGGAGCTGTTTTTT. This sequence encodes CASSQGTGTGELFF.

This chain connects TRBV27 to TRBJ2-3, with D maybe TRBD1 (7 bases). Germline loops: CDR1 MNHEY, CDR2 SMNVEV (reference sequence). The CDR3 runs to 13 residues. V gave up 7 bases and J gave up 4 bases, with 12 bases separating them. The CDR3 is CASTGGRADTQYF. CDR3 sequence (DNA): TGTGCCAGCACAGGGGGGCGGGCAGATACGCAGTATTTT.

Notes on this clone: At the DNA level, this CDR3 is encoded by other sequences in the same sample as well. The CDR3 here is CATSQGYGYTF. The CDR3 DNA sequence: TGTGCCACCAGTCAGGGCTATGGCTACACCTTC. This rearrangement joins TRBV24-1 to TRBJ1-2; D perhaps matches TRBD1 (5 bases). CDR1 KGHDR and CDR2 SFDVKD come from the germline V gene. This CDR3 contains 11 residues. Trimming took 6 bases from V and 4 from J, leaving 5 bases between them.

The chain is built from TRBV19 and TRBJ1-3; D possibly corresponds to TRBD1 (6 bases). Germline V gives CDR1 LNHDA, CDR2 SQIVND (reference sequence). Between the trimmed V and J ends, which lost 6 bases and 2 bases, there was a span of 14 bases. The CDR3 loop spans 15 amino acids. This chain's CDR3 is CASSTTGTTGNTIYF. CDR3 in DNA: TGTGCCAGTAGCACCACTGGGACAACTGGAAACACCATATATTTT.

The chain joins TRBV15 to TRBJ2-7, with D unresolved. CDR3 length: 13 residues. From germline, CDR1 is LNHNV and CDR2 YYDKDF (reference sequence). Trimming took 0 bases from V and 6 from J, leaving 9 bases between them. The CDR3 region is CATSRDSSAEQYF. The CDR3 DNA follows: TGTGCCACCAGCAGAGATTCAAGCGCCGAGCAGTACTTC. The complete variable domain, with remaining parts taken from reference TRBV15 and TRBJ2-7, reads DAMVIQNPRYQVTQFGKPVTLSCSQTLNHNVMYWYQQKSSQAPKLLFHYYDKDFNNEADTPDNFQSRRPNTSFCFLDIRSPGLGDTAMYLCATSRDSSAEQYFGPGTRLTVT.

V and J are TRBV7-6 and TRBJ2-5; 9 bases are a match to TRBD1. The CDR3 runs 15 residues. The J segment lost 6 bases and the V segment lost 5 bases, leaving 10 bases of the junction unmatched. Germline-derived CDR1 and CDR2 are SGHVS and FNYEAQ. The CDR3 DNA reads TGTGCCAGCAGCCCCCCCGGACAGGGGAGAAAGACCCAGTACTTC. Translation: CASSPPGQGRKTQYF.